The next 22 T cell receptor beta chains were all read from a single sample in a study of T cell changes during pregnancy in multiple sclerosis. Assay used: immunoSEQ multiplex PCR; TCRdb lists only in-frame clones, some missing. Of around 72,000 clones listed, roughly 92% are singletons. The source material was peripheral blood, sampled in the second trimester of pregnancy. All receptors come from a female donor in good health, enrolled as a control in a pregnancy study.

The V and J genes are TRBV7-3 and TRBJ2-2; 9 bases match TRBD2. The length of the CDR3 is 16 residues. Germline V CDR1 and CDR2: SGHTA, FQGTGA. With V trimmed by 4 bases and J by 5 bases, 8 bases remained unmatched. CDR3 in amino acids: CASSSMSGGLTGELFF. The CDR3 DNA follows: TGTGCCAGCAGCTCGATGAGCGGGGGGCTTACCGGGGAGCTGTTTTTT.

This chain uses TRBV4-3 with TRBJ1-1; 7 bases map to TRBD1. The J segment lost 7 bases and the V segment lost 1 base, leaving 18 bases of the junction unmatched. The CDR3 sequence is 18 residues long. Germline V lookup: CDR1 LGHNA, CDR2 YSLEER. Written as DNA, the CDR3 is TGCGCCAGCAGCCAAGCCTACAGGGGATCCCCCACCCAAAGTGAAGCTTTCTTT. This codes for CASSQAYRGSPTQSEAFF.

CDR3 in amino acids: CASRWLAGMTDTQYF. The CDR3 DNA follows: TGTGCCAGCAGGTGGCTAGCGGGTATGACAGATACGCAGTATTTT. The chain recombines TRBV2 with TRBJ2-3, with 8 bases identical to TRBD2. CDR3 length equals 15 residues. Germline V gene data show CDR1 as SNHLY and CDR2 as FYNNEI. After removal of 6 bases from V and 3 bases from J, the junction contained 8 bases not matched to a gene. Using reference TRBV2 and TRBJ2-3 for the parts outside the CDR3, the full variable domain is EPEVTQTPSHQVTQMGQEVILRCVPISNHLYFYWYRQILGQKVEFLVSFYNNEISEKSEIFDDQFSVERPDGSNFTLKIRSTKLEDSAMYFCASRWLAGMTDTQYFGPGTRLTVL.

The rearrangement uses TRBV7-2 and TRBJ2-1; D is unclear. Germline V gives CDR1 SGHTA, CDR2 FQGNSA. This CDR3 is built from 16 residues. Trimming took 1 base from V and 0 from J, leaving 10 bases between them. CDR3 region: CASSLGRQASYNEQFF. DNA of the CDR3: TGTGCCAGCAGCTTAGGTAGGCAGGCCTCCTACAATGAGCAGTTCTTC.

The CDR3 DNA follows: TGTGCCAGCAGTTATCGGGGAATTAATACGCAGTATTTT. Its translation is CASSYRGINTQYF. The gene calls are TRBV27 and TRBJ2-3, with D possibly being TRBD2 (5 bases). The CDR3 has 13 residues. CDR1 MNHEY and CDR2 SMNVEV come from the germline V gene (reference sequence). The V end lost 4 bases, the J end lost 7 bases, and 12 bases lay between the germline ends.

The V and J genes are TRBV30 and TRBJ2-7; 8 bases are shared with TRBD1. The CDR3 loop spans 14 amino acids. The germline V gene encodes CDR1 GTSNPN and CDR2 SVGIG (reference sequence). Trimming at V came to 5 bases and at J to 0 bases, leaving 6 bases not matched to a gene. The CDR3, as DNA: TGTGCCTGGGTTAACAGGGGGAGCTCCTACGAGCAGTACTTC. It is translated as CAWVNRGSSYEQYF.

The chain's CDR3 is CASSSRQSRNTIYF. In DNA form, the CDR3 reads TGCGCCAGCAGCTCCCGCCAGTCACGAAACACCATATATTTT. The chain employs TRBV4-1 and TRBJ1-3; D remains unclear. The V and J ends lost 5 bases and 5 bases respectively, with 13 bases between them. CDR3 length equals 14 residues. Germline-derived CDR1 and CDR2 are MGHRA and YSYEKL.

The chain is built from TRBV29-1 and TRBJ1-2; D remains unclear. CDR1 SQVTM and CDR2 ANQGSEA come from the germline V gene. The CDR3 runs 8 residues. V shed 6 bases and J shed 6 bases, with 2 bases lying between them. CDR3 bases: TGCAGCGTCAATGGCTACACCTTC. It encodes CSVNGYTF.

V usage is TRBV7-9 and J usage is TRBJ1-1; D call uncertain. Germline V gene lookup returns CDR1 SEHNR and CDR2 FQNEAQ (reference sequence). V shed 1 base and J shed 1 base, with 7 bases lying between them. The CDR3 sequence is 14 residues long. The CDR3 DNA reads TGTGCCAGCAGCTTAGGTGCGGCGAACACTGAAGCTTTCTTT. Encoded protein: CASSLGAANTEAFF.

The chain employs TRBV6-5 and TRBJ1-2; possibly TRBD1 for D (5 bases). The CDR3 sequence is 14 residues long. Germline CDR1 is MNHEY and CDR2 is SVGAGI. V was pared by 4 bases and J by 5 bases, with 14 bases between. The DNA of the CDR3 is TGTGCCAGCAGTTCCGCGGGGGGAAATTATGGCTACACCTTC. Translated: CASSSAGGNYGYTF.

The CDR3 nucleotides are TGTGCCAGCAGCGCCGGGACAGGGGATTTTCTGTTTTTT. This codes for CASSAGTGDFLFF. The chain has TRBV7-9 and TRBJ1-4, with 10 positions matching TRBD1. CDR3 length equals 13 residues. Per the germline V gene, CDR1 is SEHNR and CDR2 is FQNEAQ (reference sequence). The V gene end was trimmed by 5 bases and the J gene end by 14 bases; junction bases not matched to a gene: 8.

DNA of the CDR3: TGTGCCAGCAGCCCCGGTACAGGGAACTATGGCTACACCTTC. This gives the protein CASSPGTGNYGYTF. This rearrangement joins TRBV28 to TRBJ1-2, with D possibly matching TRBD1 (6 bases). Trimming took off 6 bases at V and 2 bases at J, with 13 bases between the two ends. CDR1 is MDHEN, CDR2 SYDVKM, per germline. This CDR3 comprises 14 residues.

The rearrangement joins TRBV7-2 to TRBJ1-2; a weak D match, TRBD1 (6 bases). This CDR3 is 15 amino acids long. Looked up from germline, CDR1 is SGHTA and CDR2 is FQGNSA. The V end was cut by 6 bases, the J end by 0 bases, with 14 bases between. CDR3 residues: CASSPFRTANYGYTF. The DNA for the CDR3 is TGTGCCAGCAGTCCATTCCGGACAGCTAACTATGGCTACACCTTC.

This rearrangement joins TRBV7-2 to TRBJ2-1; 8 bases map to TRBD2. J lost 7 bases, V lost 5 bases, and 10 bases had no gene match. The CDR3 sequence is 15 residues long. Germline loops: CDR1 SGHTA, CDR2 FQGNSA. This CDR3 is CASSPREGVRNEQFF. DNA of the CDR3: TGTGCCAGCAGCCCCCGGGAGGGCGTAAGGAATGAGCAGTTCTTC. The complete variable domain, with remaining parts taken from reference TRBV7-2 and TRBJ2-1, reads GAGVSQSPSNKVTEKGKDVELRCDPISGHTALYWYRQSLGQGLEFLIYFQGNSAPDKSGLPSDRFSAERTGGSVSTLTIQRTQQEDSAVYLCASSPREGVRNEQFFGPGTRLTVL.

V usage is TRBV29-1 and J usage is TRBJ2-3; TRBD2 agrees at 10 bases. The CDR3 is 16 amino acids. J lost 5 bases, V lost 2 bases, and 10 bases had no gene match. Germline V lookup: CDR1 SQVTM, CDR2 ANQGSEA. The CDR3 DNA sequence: TGCAGCGTTGAACTACGGGCTAGCGGGGGCATAGATACGCAGTATTTT. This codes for CSVELRASGGIDTQYF.

For the CDR3, the DNA is TGTGCCAGTAGTATTGCGGCTGACTTGAACACTGAAGCTTTCTTT. It yields the protein CASSIAADLNTEAFF. V is TRBV19 and J is TRBJ1-1; D is ambiguous. Germline V CDR1 and CDR2: LNHDA, SQIVND (reference sequence). The V and J ends lost 3 bases and 0 bases respectively, with 11 bases between them. The CDR3 is made up of 15 amino acids.

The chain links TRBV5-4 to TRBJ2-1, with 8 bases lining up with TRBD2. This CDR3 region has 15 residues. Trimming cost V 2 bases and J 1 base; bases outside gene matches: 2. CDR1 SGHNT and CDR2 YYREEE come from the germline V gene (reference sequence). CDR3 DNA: TGTGCCAGCAGCTTCGGGGGGGGTTCCTACAATGAGCAGTTCTTC. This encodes CASSFGGGSYNEQFF. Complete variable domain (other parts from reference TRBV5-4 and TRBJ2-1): ETGVTQSPTHLIKTRGQQVTLRCSSQSGHNTVSWYQQALGQGPQFIFQYYREEENGRGNFPPRFSGLQFPNYSSELNVNALELDDSALYLCASSFGGGSYNEQFFGPGTRLTVL.

The CDR3 bases are TGCGCCAGCAGCCAAGAGAATAACAGGCAGGGGACCGGGGAGCTGTTTTTT. It specifies CASSQENNRQGTGELFF. V usage is TRBV4-3 and J usage is TRBJ2-2, with D tentatively TRBD1 (6 bases). The germline CDR1 and CDR2 sequences are LGHNA and YSLEER. There are 17 residues in the CDR3. Trimming took 0 bases from V and 5 from J, leaving 16 bases between them.

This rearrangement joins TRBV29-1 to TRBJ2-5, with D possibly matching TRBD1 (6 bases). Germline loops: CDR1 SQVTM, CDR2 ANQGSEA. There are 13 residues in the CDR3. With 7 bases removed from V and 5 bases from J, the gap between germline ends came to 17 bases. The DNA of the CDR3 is TGCAGCGCCAACAGGGCCGGGGCGGAGACCCAGTACTTC. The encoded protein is CSANRAGAETQYF.

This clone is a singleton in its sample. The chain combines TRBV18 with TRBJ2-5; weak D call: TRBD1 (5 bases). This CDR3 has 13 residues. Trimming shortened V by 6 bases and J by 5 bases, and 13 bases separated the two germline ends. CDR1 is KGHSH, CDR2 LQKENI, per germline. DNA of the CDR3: TGTGCCAGCTCGCAGGGCCGGGCGGAGACCCAGTACTTC. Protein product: CASSQGRAETQYF.

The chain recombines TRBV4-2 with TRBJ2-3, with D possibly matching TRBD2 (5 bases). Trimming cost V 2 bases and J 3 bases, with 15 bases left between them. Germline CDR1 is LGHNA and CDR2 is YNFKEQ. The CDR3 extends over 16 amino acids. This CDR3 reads CASSQRPGWETDTQYF. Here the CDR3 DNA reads TGTGCCAGCAGCCAAAGGCCGGGGTGGGAAACAGATACGCAGTATTTT.

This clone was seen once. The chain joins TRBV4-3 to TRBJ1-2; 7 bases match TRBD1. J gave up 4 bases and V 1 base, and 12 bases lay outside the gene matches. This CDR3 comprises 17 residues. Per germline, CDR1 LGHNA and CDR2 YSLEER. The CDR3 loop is CASSQAHRQGGLYGYTF. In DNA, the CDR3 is TGCGCCAGCAGCCAAGCCCACAGGCAGGGGGGACTCTATGGCTACACCTTC.